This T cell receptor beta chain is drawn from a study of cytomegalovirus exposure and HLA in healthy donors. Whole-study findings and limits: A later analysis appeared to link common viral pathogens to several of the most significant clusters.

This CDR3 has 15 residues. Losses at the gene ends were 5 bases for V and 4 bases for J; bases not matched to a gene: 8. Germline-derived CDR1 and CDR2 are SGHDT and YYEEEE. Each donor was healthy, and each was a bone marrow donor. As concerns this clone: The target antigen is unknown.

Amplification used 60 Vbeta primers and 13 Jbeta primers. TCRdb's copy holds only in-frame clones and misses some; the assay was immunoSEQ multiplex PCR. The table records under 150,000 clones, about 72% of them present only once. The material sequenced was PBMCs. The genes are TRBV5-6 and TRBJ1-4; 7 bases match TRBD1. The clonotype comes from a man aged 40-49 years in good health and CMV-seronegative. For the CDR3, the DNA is TGTGCCAGCAGTCTACAGGGGAATGTTAATGAAAAACTGTTTTTT. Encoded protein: CASSLQGNVNEKLFF.